These 22 T cell receptor beta chains were sequenced from one sample in a study of control samples from healthy donors and cancer patients (dated by TCRdb to 2020 to 2021). To prepare the library, the immunoSEQ multiplex PCR assay was applied. Drawn from immuneACCESS, this table holds only the in-frame rearrangements with V and J called that TCRdb kept. Clones are partly lost; checked studies trace under half to an unresolved V gene and leave the rest unexplained. The sample table holds about 120,000 clones, of which around 87% were seen once. The ten largest account for around 1.1% of the sample. The material sequenced was PBMCs. The receptors shown here come from a woman in her 50s with colorectal cancer.

V is TRBV30 and J is TRBJ1-2; D may be TRBD1 (5 bases). The CDR3 totals 15 residues. From germline, CDR1 is GTSNPN and CDR2 SVGIG (reference sequence). V was clipped by 5 bases and J by 4 bases, with 20 bases between them. CDR3 protein: CAWDPGRRPSYGYTF. The CDR3 DNA is TGTGCCTGGGATCCGGGACGCCGCCCCTCCTATGGCTACACCTTC.

The gene calls are TRBV28 and TRBJ1-2, with a weak D call TRBD1 (5 bases). The CDR3 is 13 residues long. Trimming stripped 5 bases from V and 4 bases from J, with 11 bases between. CDR1 is MDHEN, CDR2 SYDVKM, per germline. The CDR3 nucleotides are TGTGCCAGCAGTCCAGGGACGGGCTATGGCTACACCTTC. Translation gives CASSPGTGYGYTF.

The chain carries TRBV7-9 and TRBJ2-7; D call uncertain. Trimming shortened V by 1 base and J by 5 bases, and 3 bases separated the two germline ends. Germline V gene data show CDR1 as SEHNR and CDR2 as FQNEAQ (reference sequence). The CDR3 is made up of 11 amino acids. The CDR3 nucleotides read TGTGCCAGCAGCTTAGACCACGAGCAGTACTTC. Protein product: CASSLDHEQYF. The full variable domain, completed using reference TRBV7-9 and TRBJ2-7, is DTGVSQNPRHKITKRGQNVTFRCDPISEHNRLYWYRQTLGQGPEFLTYFQNEAQLEKSRLLSDRFSAERPKGSFSTLEIQRTEQGDSAMYLCASSLDHEQYFGPGTRLTVT.

This clone is a singleton in its sample. This chain links TRBV10-3 with TRBJ2-3, with D tentatively TRBD2 (7 bases). This CDR3 has 13 residues. The germline V gene has CDR1 ENHRY and CDR2 SYGVKD. V lost 4 bases and J 5 bases, leaving 10 bases between the germline ends. This CDR3 is CAISGGGRDTQYF. The CDR3 DNA follows: TGTGCCATCAGTGGCGGGGGCCGAGATACGCAGTATTTT.

V gene TRBV4-1 combines with J gene TRBJ2-2, with a tentative D call TRBD1 (6 bases). Trimming removed 1 base at V and 3 bases at J, with 15 bases between. This CDR3 comprises 17 residues. From germline, CDR1 is MGHRA and CDR2 YSYEKL. CDR3 DNA: TGCGCCAGCAGCCAAGTATCCGCCAGGGGCGACACCGGGGAGCTGTTTTTT. Amino acids: CASSQVSARGDTGELFF.

This chain links TRBV3-1 (or the pseudogene TRBV3-2) with TRBJ1-4; perhaps TRBD1 as D (5 bases). The CDR3 totals 15 residues. Trimming removed 3 bases at V and 8 bases at J, with 16 bases between. The germline V gene encodes CDR1 LGHDT and CDR2 YNNKEL (reference sequence). CDR3 residues: CASSHAGRGREKLFF. The DNA of the CDR3 is TGTGCCAGCAGCCATGCAGGGCGGGGTAGGGAAAAACTGTTTTTT.

CDR3 loop: CASSKGKGMALPPLHF. CDR3 bases: TGTGCCAGCAGCAAAGGGAAGGGAATGGCTTTGCCACCCCTCCACTTT. The genes are TRBV21-1 and TRBJ1-6. TRBV21-1 has pseudogene status. CDR3 size: 16 residues.

The V and J genes are TRBV19 and TRBJ1-2; no definite D call. Between the trimmed V and J ends, which lost 7 bases and 8 bases, there was a span of 11 bases. The germline V gene has CDR1 LNHDA and CDR2 SQIVND (reference sequence). The CDR3 totals 11 residues. The CDR3 sequence: CASTPGRGYTF. CDR3 nucleotide sequence: TGTGCCAGTACCCCCGGGAGAGGCTACACCTTC.

V gene TRBV2 combines with J gene TRBJ1-6; TRBD1 matches at 8 bases. From germline, CDR1 is SNHLY and CDR2 FYNNEI. The CDR3 consists of 15 residues. V gave up 5 bases and J gave up 5 bases; unmatched junction bases: 5. The CDR3, as DNA: TGTGCCAGCAGTTCCTCGACAGGGGATAATTCACCCCTCCACTTT. Translating it yields CASSSSTGDNSPLHF.

The genes are TRBV20-1 and TRBJ1-3, with 9 nucleotides matching TRBD1. CDR3 length equals 16 residues. Germline V gene lookup returns CDR1 DFQATT and CDR2 SNEGSKA (reference sequence). V was pared by 3 bases and J by 9 bases, with 15 bases of the junction left unmatched. The DNA of the CDR3 is TGCAGTGCTAGTACGGGACAGGGCTTGGTTGGGGGCACCATATATTTT. Its protein product is CSASTGQGLVGGTIYF.

V is TRBV7-9 and J is TRBJ2-5; possible D gene TRBD2, 5 bases. The germline V gene encodes CDR1 SEHNR and CDR2 FQNEAQ (reference sequence). Trimming took 5 bases from V and 5 from J, leaving 12 bases between them. The CDR3 loop spans 13 amino acids. The CDR3 is CASSVRGAETQYF. CDR3 sequence (DNA): TGTGCCAGCAGCGTTCGGGGTGCCGAGACCCAGTACTTC.

This clone was seen once. The chain couples TRBV11-3 to TRBJ2-7; 10 bases match TRBD2. The J segment lost 4 bases and the V segment lost 11 bases, leaving 8 bases of the junction unmatched. This CDR3 has 13 amino acids. CDR1 is SGHNT and CDR2 is YENEEA in the germline V gene. CDR3 loop: CASSLGLAYEQYF. The CDR3 nucleotides read TGTGCCTCCAGCTTGGGACTAGCGTACGAGCAGTACTTC.

The chain uses TRBV7-8 and TRBJ1-2, with 7 bases that match TRBD1. The CDR3 sequence is 19 residues long. Per germline, CDR1 SGHVS and CDR2 FQNEAQ. V shed 5 bases, J shed 0 bases, and the junction held 18 bases outside the gene matches. CDR3 coding DNA: TGTGCCAGCAGCCAACCAACTCGTGGGACCGGGACAGCTAACTATGGCTACACCTTC. It translates to CASSQPTRGTGTANYGYTF.

This clone was seen just once. This rearrangement joins TRBV13 to TRBJ1-1; D is perhaps TRBD1 (6 bases). CDR3 length: 13 amino acids. Germline values: CDR1 PRHDT, CDR2 FYEKMQ (reference sequence). Trimming shortened V by 7 bases and J by 6 bases, and 15 bases separated the two germline ends. The DNA of the CDR3 is TGTGCCAGCATCTACAGGGTTAGCTCTGAAGCTTTCTTT. Encoded protein: CASIYRVSSEAFF.

V and J are TRBV30 and TRBJ2-3; D ambiguous. Per germline, CDR1 GTSNPN and CDR2 SVGIG (reference sequence). The CDR3 contains 11 residues. The V end was cut by 0 bases, the J end by 5 bases, with 3 bases between. The CDR3 DNA reads as TGTGCCTGGAGTGTACAAGATACGCAGTATTTT. Translating gives CAWSVQDTQYF.

This chain uses TRBV9 with TRBJ2-3; possible D gene TRBD2, 6 bases. V dropped 0 bases and J dropped 2 bases, with 7 bases sitting between them. The CDR3 loop spans 14 amino acids. Germline CDR1 and CDR2: SGDLS and YYNGEE. The CDR3 protein is CASSVGGDTDTQYF. In DNA, the CDR3 is TGTGCCAGCAGCGTAGGCGGGGACACAGATACGCAGTATTTT.

The rearrangement joins TRBV6-6 to TRBJ2-4; D not certain. Germline loops: CDR1 MNHNY, CDR2 SVGAGI (reference sequence). V dropped 7 bases and J dropped 0 bases, with 7 bases sitting between them. The CDR3 contains 13 residues. The CDR3 DNA follows: TGTGCCAGCACCCCGGCAGCCAAAAACATTCAGTACTTC. Amino acids: CASTPAAKNIQYF.

The V and J genes are TRBV2 and TRBJ1-1; 10 bases line up with TRBD1. This CDR3 region has 15 residues. Germline assignment: CDR1 SNHLY and CDR2 FYNNEI. V shed 8 bases and J 3 bases; nucleotides not matched to a gene: 9. This CDR3 is CASGTGVFFDTEAFF. The CDR3, as DNA: TGTGCCAGCGGGACAGGGGTATTTTTCGACACTGAAGCTTTCTTT.

The genes are TRBV30 and TRBJ2-5; D may be TRBD1 (6 bases). This CDR3 has 19 amino acids. The V gene's germline CDR1 is GTSNPN and CDR2 SVGIG (reference sequence). With 0 bases removed from V and 1 base from J, the gap between germline ends came to 24 bases. DNA of the CDR3: TGTGCCTGGAGTGTAATCACCACGTACGGACAGAGCCTCCAAGAGACCCAGTACTTC. It translates to CAWSVITTYGQSLQETQYF.

This rearrangement joins TRBV3-1 (or the pseudogene TRBV3-2) to TRBJ1-1; the match to TRBD1 covers 9 bases. Germline loops: CDR1 LGHDT, CDR2 YNNKEL (reference sequence). J was trimmed by 3 bases and V by 4 bases; bases with no gene match: 3. The CDR3 covers 14 residues. As DNA, the CDR3 is TGTGCCAGCAGCCGGGACAGGGATTACACTGAAGCTTTCTTT. Encoded protein: CASSRDRDYTEAFF.

The chain recombines TRBV6-6 with TRBJ1-1, with TRBD1 matching 12 bases. The CDR3 contains 16 residues. From germline, CDR1 is MNHNY and CDR2 SVGAGI (reference sequence). V was clipped by 6 bases and J by 2 bases; unmatched bases: 7. The CDR3 DNA reads as TGTGCCAGCAGCACCGGGACAGGGGGCTTTAACACTGAAGCTTTCTTT. It specifies CASSTGTGGFNTEAFF.

The J gene is TRBJ2-7, the V gene TRBV5-1; 15 bases are a match to TRBD2. Trimming took 3 bases from V and 4 from J; bases not matched to a gene: 11. Germline lookup yields CDR1 SGHRS and CDR2 YFSETQ. The CDR3 is 18 residues long. The CDR3 DNA reads TGCGCCAGCAGCTACCTCGGGACTAGCGGGAGGTCCTCGTACGAGCAGTACTTC. Protein: CASSYLGTSGRSSYEQYF.